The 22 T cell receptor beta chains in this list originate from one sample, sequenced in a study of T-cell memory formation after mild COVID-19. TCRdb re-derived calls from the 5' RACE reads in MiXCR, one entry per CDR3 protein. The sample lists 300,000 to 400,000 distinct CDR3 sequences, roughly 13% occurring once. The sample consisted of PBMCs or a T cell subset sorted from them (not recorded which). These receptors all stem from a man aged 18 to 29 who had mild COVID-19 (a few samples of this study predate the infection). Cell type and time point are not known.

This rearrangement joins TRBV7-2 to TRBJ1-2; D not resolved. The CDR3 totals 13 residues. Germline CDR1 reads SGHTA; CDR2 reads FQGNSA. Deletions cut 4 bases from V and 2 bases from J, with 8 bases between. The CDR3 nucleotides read TGTGCCAGCAGCTCTACATCGAACTATGGCTACACCTTC. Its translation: CASSSTSNYGYTF.

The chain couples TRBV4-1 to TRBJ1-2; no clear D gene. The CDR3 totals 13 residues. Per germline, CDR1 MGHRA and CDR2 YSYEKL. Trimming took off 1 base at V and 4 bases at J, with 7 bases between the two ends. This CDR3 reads CASSQVLPYGYTF. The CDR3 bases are TGCGCCAGCAGCCAAGTTCTGCCCTATGGCTACACCTTC.

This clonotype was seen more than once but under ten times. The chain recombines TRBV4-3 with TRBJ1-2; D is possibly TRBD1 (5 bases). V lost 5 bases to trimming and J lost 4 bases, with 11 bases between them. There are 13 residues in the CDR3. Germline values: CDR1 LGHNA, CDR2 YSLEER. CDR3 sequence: CASSYRKSYGYTF. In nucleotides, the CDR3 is TGCGCCAGCAGCTACAGGAAATCCTATGGCTACACCTTC.

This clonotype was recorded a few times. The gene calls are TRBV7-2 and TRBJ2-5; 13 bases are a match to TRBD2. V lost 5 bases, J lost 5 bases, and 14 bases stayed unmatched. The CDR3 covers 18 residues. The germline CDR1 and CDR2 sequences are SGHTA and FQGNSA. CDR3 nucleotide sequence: TGTGCCAGCAGCCCAGGACTAGCGGGGGCCAATCTGAAGGAGACCCAGTACTTC. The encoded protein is CASSPGLAGANLKETQYF.

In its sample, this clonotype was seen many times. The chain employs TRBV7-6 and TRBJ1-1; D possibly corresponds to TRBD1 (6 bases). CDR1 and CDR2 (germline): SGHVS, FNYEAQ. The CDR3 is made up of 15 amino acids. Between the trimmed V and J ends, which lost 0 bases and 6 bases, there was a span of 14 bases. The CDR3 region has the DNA TGTGCCAGCAGCTTAGCTCAGGGGAAGCTCGCTGAAGCTTTCTTT. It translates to CASSLAQGKLAEAFF.

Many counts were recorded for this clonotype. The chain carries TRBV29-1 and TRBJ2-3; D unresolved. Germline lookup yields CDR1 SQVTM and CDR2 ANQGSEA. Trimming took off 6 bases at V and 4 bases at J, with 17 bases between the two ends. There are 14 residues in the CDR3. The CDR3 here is CSVVRAPSPDTQYF. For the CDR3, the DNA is TGCAGCGTCGTCCGGGCCCCCTCTCCAGATACGCAGTATTTT.

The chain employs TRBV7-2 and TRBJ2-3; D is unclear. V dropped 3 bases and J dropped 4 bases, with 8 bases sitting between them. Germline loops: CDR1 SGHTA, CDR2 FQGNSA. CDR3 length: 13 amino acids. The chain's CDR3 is CASSFSEADTQYF. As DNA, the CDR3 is TGTGCCAGCAGCTTTTCCGAGGCAGATACGCAGTATTTT.

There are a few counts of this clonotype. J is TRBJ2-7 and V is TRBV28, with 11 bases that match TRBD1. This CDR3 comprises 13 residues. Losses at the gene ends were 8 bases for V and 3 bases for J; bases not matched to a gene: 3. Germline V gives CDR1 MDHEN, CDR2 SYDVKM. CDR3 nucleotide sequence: TGTGCCAGCCAGGGACAGGGGGGCTACGAGCAGTACTTC. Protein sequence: CASQGQGGYEQYF.

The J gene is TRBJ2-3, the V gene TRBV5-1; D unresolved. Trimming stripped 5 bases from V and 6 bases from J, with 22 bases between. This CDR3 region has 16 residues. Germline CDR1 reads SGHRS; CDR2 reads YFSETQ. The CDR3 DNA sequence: TGCGCCAGCAGTCCAGGATCGGGTTCGGCGAAGGATACGCAGTATTTT. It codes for CASSPGSGSAKDTQYF.

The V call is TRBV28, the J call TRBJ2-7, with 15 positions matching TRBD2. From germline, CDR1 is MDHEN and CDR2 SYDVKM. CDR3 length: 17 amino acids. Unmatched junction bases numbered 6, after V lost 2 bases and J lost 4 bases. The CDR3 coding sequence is TGTGCCAGCAGTTTAAGGACTAGCGGGGGGGCCGTTTACGAGCAGTACTTC. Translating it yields CASSLRTSGGAVYEQYF.

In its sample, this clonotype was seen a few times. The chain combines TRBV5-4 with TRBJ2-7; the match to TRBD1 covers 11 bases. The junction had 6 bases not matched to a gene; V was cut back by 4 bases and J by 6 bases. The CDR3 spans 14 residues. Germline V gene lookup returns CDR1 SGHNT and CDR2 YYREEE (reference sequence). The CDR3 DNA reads TGTGCCAGCAGCCGTGGACAGGGGGCGGGCGAGCAGTACGTC. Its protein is CASSRGQGAGEQYV.

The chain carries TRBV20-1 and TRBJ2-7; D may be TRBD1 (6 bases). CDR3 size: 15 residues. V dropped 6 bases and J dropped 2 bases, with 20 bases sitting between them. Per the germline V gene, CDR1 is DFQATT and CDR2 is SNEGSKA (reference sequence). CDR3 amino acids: CSALRRAGAPYEQYF. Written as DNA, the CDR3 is TGCAGTGCCTTACGCCGCGCAGGGGCCCCCTACGAGCAGTACTTC.

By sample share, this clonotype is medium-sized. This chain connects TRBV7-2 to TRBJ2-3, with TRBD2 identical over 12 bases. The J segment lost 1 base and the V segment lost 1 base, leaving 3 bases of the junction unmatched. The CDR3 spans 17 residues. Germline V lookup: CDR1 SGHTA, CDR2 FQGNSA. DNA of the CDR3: TGTGCCAGCAGCTTAGTAGCTAGCGGGGGGGGCACAGATACGCAGTATTTT. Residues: CASSLVASGGGTDTQYF. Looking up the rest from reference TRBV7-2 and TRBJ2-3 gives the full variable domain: GAGVSQSPSNKVTEKGKDVELRCDPISGHTALYWYRQSLGQGLEFLIYFQGNSAPDKSGLPSDRFSAERTGGSVSTLTIQRTQQEDSAVYLCASSLVASGGGTDTQYFGPGTRLTVL.

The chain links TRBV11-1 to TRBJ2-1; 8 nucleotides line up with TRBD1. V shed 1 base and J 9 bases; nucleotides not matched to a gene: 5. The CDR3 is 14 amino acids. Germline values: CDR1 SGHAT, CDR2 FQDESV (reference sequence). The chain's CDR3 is CASSLVQGVSEQFF. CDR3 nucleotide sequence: TGTGCCAGCAGCTTAGTACAGGGGGTCAGTGAGCAGTTCTTC.

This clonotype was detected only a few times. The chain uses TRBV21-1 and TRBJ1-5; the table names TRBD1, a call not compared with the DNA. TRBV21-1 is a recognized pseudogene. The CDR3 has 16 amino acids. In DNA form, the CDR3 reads TGTGCCAGCAGCATCCGGACAGGAAGAAGAAATCAGCCCCAGCATTTT. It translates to CASSIRTGRRNQPQHF.

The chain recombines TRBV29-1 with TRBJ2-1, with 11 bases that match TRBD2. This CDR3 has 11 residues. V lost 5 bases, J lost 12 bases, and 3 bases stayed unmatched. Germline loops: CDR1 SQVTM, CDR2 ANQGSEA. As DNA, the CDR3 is TGCAGCGTTAAGGGACTAGCGGCGCAGTTCTTC. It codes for CSVKGLAAQFF.

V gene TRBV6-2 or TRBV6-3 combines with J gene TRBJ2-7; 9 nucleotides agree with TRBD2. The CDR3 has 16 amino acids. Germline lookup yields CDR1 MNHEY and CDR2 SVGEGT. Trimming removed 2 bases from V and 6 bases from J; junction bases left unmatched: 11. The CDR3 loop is CASSYPGLAPRFEQYF. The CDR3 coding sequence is TGTGCCAGCAGTTACCCGGGACTAGCACCGAGGTTCGAGCAGTACTTC.

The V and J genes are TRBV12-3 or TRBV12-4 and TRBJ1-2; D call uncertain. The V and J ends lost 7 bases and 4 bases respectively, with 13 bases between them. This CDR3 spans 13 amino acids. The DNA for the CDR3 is TGTGCCAGCACAAACGGCGGAGCCTATGGCTACACCTTC. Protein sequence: CASTNGGAYGYTF.

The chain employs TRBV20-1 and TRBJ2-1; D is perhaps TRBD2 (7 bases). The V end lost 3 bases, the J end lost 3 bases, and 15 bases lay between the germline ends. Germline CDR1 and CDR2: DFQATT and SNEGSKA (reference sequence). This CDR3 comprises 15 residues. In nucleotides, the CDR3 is TGCAGTGCTAGCCCCGGGGGGCTCTACTACAATGAGCAGTTCTTC. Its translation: CSASPGGLYYNEQFF.

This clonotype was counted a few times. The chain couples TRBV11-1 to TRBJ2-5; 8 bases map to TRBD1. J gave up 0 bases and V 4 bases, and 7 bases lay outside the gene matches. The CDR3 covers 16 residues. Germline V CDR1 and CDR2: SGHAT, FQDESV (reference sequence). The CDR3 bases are TGTGCCAGCAGCTCCCGGGACAGGAGGTACCAAGAGACCCAGTACTTC. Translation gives CASSSRDRRYQETQYF.

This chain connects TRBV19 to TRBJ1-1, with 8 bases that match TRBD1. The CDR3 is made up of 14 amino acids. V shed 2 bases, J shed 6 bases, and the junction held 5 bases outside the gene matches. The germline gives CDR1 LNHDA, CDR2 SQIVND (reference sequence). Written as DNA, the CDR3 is TGTGCCAGTAGTATAACAGGGGGTTACGCTGAAGCTTTCTTT. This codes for CASSITGGYAEAFF.

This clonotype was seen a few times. This CDR3 is CASSLLLRGRYIQYF. The DNA for the CDR3 is TGTGCCAGCAGCTTATTGCTCCGAGGGAGGTACATTCAGTACTTC. The chain uses TRBV7-9 and TRBJ2-4; maybe TRBD2 (6 bases). The germline V gene encodes CDR1 SEHNR and CDR2 FQNEAQ (reference sequence). The CDR3 totals 15 residues. V lost 2 bases, J lost 8 bases, and 16 bases lay in between.